The 4 T cell receptor beta chains listed next were all sequenced from one sample in a study of cytomegalovirus exposure and HLA in healthy donors. Clones were sequenced by immunoSEQ multiplex PCR, and TCRdb holds only the in-frame ones, with some missing. The repertoire has 220,000 or so clones, roughly 83% of them found once; the top ten carry roughly an eighth. Sequenced material: PBMCs. Every receptor here comes from a woman aged 25 to 45 in good health and CMV-seropositive.

This sequence joins TRBV7-9 and TRBJ2-5, with a possible D match to TRBD2 (5 bases). Trimming pared 3 bases from V and 5 bases from J, leaving 10 bases between. The germline V gene encodes CDR1 SEHNR and CDR2 FQNEAQ (reference sequence). This CDR3 is built from 13 residues. The CDR3 loop is CASSFTSHETQYF. The DNA of the CDR3 is TGTGCCAGCAGCTTCACTAGTCATGAGACCCAGTACTTC.

The chain combines TRBV6-1 with TRBJ2-7, with a weak D call TRBD1 (6 bases). The CDR3 covers 16 residues. Germline V CDR1 and CDR2: MNHNS, SASEGT. V was clipped by 0 bases and J by 2 bases, with 14 bases between them. CDR3 region: CASSEALWGQPYEQYF. The CDR3 coding sequence is TGTGCCAGCAGTGAAGCGCTATGGGGGCAGCCCTACGAGCAGTACTTC.

This sequence joins TRBV28 and TRBJ1-5, with D tentatively TRBD1 (5 bases). This CDR3 spans 15 amino acids. V lost 6 bases, J lost 4 bases, and 16 bases lay in between. Germline-derived CDR1 and CDR2 are MDHEN and SYDVKM. The CDR3 region is CASSTRRQPNQPQHF. CDR3 nucleotides: TGTGCCAGCAGCACTAGGCGACAGCCAAATCAGCCCCAGCATTTT.

The chain links TRBV7-9 to TRBJ1-3; D unclear. Trimming took off 1 base at V and 5 bases at J, with 6 bases between the two ends. Germline loops: CDR1 SEHNR, CDR2 FQNEAQ (reference sequence). This CDR3 contains 13 residues. The CDR3 reads CASSLGLRNTIYF. CDR3 nucleotide sequence: TGTGCCAGCAGCTTAGGCCTAAGAAACACCATATATTTT.